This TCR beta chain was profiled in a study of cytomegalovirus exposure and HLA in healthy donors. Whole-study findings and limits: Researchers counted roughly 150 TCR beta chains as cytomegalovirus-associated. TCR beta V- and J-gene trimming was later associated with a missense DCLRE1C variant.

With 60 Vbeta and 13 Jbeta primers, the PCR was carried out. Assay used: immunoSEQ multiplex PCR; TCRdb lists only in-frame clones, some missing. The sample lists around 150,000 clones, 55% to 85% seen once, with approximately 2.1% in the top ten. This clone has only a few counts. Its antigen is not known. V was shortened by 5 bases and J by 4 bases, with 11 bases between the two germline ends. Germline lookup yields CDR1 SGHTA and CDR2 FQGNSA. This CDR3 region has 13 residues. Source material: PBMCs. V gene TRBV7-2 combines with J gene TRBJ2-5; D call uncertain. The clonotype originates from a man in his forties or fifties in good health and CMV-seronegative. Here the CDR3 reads CASSQYTPETQYF. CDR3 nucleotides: TGTGCCAGCAGCCAGTATACCCCAGAGACCCAGTACTTC.